These T cell receptor beta chains were read from a single sample in a study of response to subunit inactivated influenza vaccine. TCRdb called the RT-PCR reads again in MiXCR, with one record for every CDR3 protein. The table has about 570,000 distinct CDR3 sequences, approximately 10% seen once. Sequencing used PBMCs from blood, obtained on the day of vaccination. All receptors come from a man aged 50 to 60 who received an inactivated influenza vaccine. The CDR3 runs from the conserved cysteine through the conserved F or W. The D gene is left open where the match is weak. Where a row states a size, it is once, few, many or the class of an expanded clone; other rows omit it.

v_call: TRBV20-1
j_call: TRBJ2-3
clone_size: .
d_call: TRBD2
cdr3_aa: CSATGLAGFTDTQYF
cdr3_nt: TGCAGTGCGACCGGACTAGCGGGATTCACAGATACGCAGTATTTT

v_call: TRBV19
j_call: TRBJ2-3
clone_size: many
d_call: TRBD1
cdr3_aa: CASSNIGTGRLNTQYF
cdr3_nt: TGTGCCAGTAGTAACATCGGGACAGGTCGTCTCAATACGCAGTATTTT

v_call: TRBV12-3/TRBV12-4
j_call: TRBJ1-4
clone_size: many
d_call: .
cdr3_aa: CASSPQGTPNEKLFF
cdr3_nt: TGTGCCAGCAGTCCCCAGGGGACCCCTAATGAAAAACTGTTTTTT

v_call: TRBV7-9
j_call: TRBJ2-2
clone_size: many
d_call: .
cdr3_aa: CASSVTDTGELFF
cdr3_nt: TGTGCCAGCAGCGTTACAGACACCGGGGAGCTGTTTTTT

v_call: TRBV6-5
j_call: TRBJ2-1
clone_size: many
d_call: TRBD2
cdr3_aa: CASSYSTSGTYNEQFF
cdr3_nt: TGTGCCAGCAGTTACTCGACTAGCGGGACCTACAATGAGCAGTTCTTC

v_call: TRBV5-6
j_call: TRBJ1-2
clone_size: .
d_call: TRBD1
cdr3_aa: CASSEDRGRYGYTF
cdr3_nt: TGTGCCAGCAGCGAAGACAGGGGCCGTTATGGCTACACCTTC

v_call: TRBV28
j_call: TRBJ1-6
clone_size: few
d_call: .
cdr3_aa: CASTPPGGGNSPLHF
cdr3_nt: TGTGCCAGCACCCCACCGGGAGGGGGGAATTCACCCCTCCACTTT

v_call: TRBV12-3/TRBV12-4
j_call: TRBJ1-5
clone_size: .
d_call: TRBD1
cdr3_aa: CASSRDRGIYQPQHF
cdr3_nt: TGTGCCAGCAGTCGGGACAGGGGAATCTATCAGCCCCAGCATTTT

v_call: TRBV11-2
j_call: TRBJ2-1
clone_size: many
d_call: .
cdr3_aa: CASSLVPSNEQFF
cdr3_nt: TGTGCCAGCAGCTTAGTTCCCTCCAATGAGCAGTTCTTC

v_call: TRBV20-1
j_call: TRBJ2-4
clone_size: .
d_call: TRBD1
cdr3_aa: CSANSGTGGKKNIQYF
cdr3_nt: TGCAGTGCAAATTCCGGGACAGGGGGAAAAAAAAACATTCAGTACTTC

v_call: TRBV20-1
j_call: TRBJ1-1
clone_size: .
d_call: .
cdr3_aa: CSARGRAGDTEAFF
cdr3_nt: TGCAGTGCTAGAGGCAGGGCTGGGGACACTGAAGCTTTCTTT

v_call: TRBV6-5
j_call: TRBJ2-1
clone_size: .
d_call: .
cdr3_aa: CASSYSVLVRINEQFF
cdr3_nt: TGTGCCAGCAGTTACTCGGTGTTAGTGAGAATCAATGAGCAGTTCTTC

v_call: TRBV15
j_call: TRBJ1-1
clone_size: .
d_call: TRBD1
cdr3_aa: CATSSDRVNTEAFF
cdr3_nt: TGTGCCACCAGCAGTGACAGGGTGAACACTGAAGCTTTCTTT

v_call: TRBV20-1
j_call: TRBJ2-5
clone_size: many
d_call: .
cdr3_aa: CSAKNSQRQETQYF
cdr3_nt: TGCAGTGCCAAAAACTCACAGAGGCAAGAGACCCAGTACTTC

v_call: TRBV12-3/TRBV12-4
j_call: TRBJ1-2
clone_size: .
d_call: TRBD1
cdr3_aa: CASSPSLTGFDGYTF
cdr3_nt: TGTGCCAGCAGTCCCAGCCTGACAGGGTTTGATGGCTACACCTTC

v_call: TRBV20-1
j_call: TRBJ2-7
clone_size: .
d_call: TRBD1
cdr3_aa: CSARLHRDRGHEQYF
cdr3_nt: TGCAGTGCCAGACTCCACCGGGACAGGGGGCACGAGCAGTACTTC

v_call: TRBV5-1
j_call: TRBJ1-4
clone_size: few
d_call: .
cdr3_aa: CASSLEGQGLEKLFF
cdr3_nt: TGCGCCAGCAGCTTGGAGGGGCAGGGTTTGGAAAAACTGTTTTTT

v_call: TRBV24-1
j_call: TRBJ2-5
clone_size: few
d_call: .
cdr3_aa: CATSATTGEETQYF
cdr3_nt: TGTGCCACCAGTGCCACGACGGGGGAAGAGACCCAGTACTTC

v_call: TRBV5-6
j_call: TRBJ1-2
clone_size: few
d_call: .
cdr3_aa: CASSFRRDQGGYTF
cdr3_nt: TGTGCCAGCAGCTTCCGACGGGATCAAGGGGGCTACACCTTC

v_call: TRBV6-5
j_call: TRBJ2-3
clone_size: .
d_call: TRBD2
cdr3_aa: CASSYGTSGSSTDTQYF
cdr3_nt: TGTGCCAGCAGCTACGGGACTAGCGGGAGTAGCACAGATACGCAGTATTTT

v_call: TRBV7-9
j_call: TRBJ2-5
clone_size: few
d_call: TRBD2
cdr3_aa: CASSWTSGGAWRETQYF
cdr3_nt: TGTGCCAGCAGCTGGACTAGCGGGGGGGCATGGAGAGAGACCCAGTACTTC

v_call: TRBV12-3/TRBV12-4
j_call: TRBJ1-5
clone_size: few
d_call: .
cdr3_aa: CASSWKTGGQPQHF
cdr3_nt: TGTGCCAGCAGTTGGAAGACAGGCGGACAGCCCCAGCATTTT

v_call: TRBV12-3/TRBV12-4
j_call: TRBJ2-3
clone_size: few
d_call: TRBD2
cdr3_aa: CASSLLAAGADTQYF
cdr3_nt: TGTGCCAGCAGTTTACTAGCGGCGGGGGCAGATACGCAGTATTTT

v_call: TRBV5-1
j_call: TRBJ2-2
clone_size: many
d_call: .
cdr3_aa: CASSLDWGLNTGELFF
cdr3_nt: TGCGCCAGCAGCTTGGATTGGGGCCTGAACACCGGGGAGCTGTTTTTT

v_call: TRBV12-3/TRBV12-4
j_call: TRBJ2-2
clone_size: few
d_call: TRBD2
cdr3_aa: CASSTLAGGFGELFF
cdr3_nt: TGTGCCAGCAGCACCCTAGCGGGAGGGTTCGGGGAGCTGTTTTTT